The rows below give T cell receptor beta chains drawn from one sample of a study of blood T cell repertoires in COVID-19. Some clones are missing from TCRdb's copy, which holds only in-frame ones; the method was immunoSEQ multiplex PCR. Of a few hundred thousand clones listed, approximately 92% are singletons. Material: PBMCs or T cells enriched from blood (not recorded which). The receptors were sampled from a man aged 18 to 30 who had recovered from COVID-19. Both conserved end residues are part of each CDR3. D genes are given only for firm matches.

j_call,d_call,v_call,cdr3_aa,cdr3_nt
TRBJ2-1,TRBD2,TRBV2,CASLGLAGGAIGEQFF,TGTGCCAGCTTAGGACTAGCGGGAGGGGCAATTGGTGAGCAGTTCTTC
TRBJ2-7,TRBD2,TRBV29-1,CSVAPGLDTEQYF,TGCAGCGTTGCGCCGGGACTAGACACCGAGCAGTACTTC
TRBJ1-1,NA,TRBV5-1,CASSLGGNTEAFF,TGCGCCAGCAGCTTGGGGGGCAACACTGAAGCTTTCTTT
TRBJ2-7,TRBD2,TRBV7-8,CASRVAGGDSYEQYF,TGTGCCAGCAGGGTAGCGGGAGGGGACTCCTACGAGCAGTACTTC
TRBJ2-7,TRBD2,TRBV2,CASIPTGLAGGRYF,TGTGCCAGCATTCCGACGGGACTAGCGGGGGGGCGGTACTTC
TRBJ2-2,TRBD1,TRBV12-3/TRBV12-4,CASGQGPGELFF,TGTGCCAGCGGACAGGGGCCCGGGGAGCTGTTTTTT
TRBJ2-1,NA,TRBV2,CASTPLTAPYNEQFF,TGTGCCAGCACCCCCCTCACTGCTCCCTACAATGAGCAGTTCTTC
TRBJ2-2,NA,TRBV7-9,CASGKGGRGTGELFF,TGTGCCAGCGGAAAAGGGGGAAGGGGCACCGGGGAGCTGTTTTTT
TRBJ1-3,NA,TRBV6-5,CASSRLISGNTIYF,TGTGCCAGCAGCCGACTAATCTCTGGAAACACCATATATTTT
TRBJ1-1,TRBD1,TRBV7-2,CASSFGTGVTEAFF,TGTGCCAGCAGCTTTGGGACAGGGGTAACTGAAGCTTTCTTT
TRBJ2-1,NA,TRBV18,CASLNRDEQFF,TGTGCCAGCCTGAACAGGGATGAGCAGTTCTTC
TRBJ2-5,TRBD2,TRBV20-1,CSASPSGSGTQYF,TGCAGTGCTAGTCCTAGCGGGAGTGGGACCCAGTACTTC
TRBJ2-3,NA,TRBV9,CASSVRPGADTQYF,TGTGCCAGCAGCGTAAGACCAGGGGCCGATACGCAGTATTTT